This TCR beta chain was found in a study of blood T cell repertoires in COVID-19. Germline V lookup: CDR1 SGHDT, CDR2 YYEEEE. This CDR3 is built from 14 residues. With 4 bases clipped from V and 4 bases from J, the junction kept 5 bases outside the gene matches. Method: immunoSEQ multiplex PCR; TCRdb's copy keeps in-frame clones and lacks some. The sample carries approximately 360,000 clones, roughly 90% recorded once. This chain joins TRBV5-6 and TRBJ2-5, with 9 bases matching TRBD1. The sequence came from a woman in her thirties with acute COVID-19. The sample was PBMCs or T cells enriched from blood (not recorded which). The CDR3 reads CASSLWTGAETQYF. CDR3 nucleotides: TGTGCCAGCAGCCTATGGACAGGGGCAGAGACCCAGTACTTC.